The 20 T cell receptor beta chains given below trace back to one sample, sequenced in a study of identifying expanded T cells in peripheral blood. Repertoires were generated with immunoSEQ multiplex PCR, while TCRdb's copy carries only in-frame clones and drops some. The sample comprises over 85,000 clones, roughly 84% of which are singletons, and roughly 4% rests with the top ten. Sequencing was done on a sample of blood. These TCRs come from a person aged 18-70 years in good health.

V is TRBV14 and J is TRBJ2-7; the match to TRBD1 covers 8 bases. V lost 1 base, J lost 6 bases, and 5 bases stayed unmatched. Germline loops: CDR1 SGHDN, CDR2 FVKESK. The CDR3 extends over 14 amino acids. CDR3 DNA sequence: TGTGCCAGCAGCCAAGGGACAGGGTGGGGCGAGCAGTACTTC. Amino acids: CASSQGTGWGEQYF.

The CDR3 reads CARSFRFHTGLVIYEQYF. The CDR3 DNA reads as TGTGCCAGAAGCTTCCGTTTCCATACAGGACTTGTGATCTACGAGCAGTACTTC. The V and J genes are TRBV5-3 and TRBJ2-7; D is possibly TRBD1 or TRBD2 (5 bases each). TRBV5-3 is placed among ORFs of uncertain function. This CDR3 is built from 18 residues. The V end was cut by 2 bases, the J end by 3 bases, with 24 bases between.

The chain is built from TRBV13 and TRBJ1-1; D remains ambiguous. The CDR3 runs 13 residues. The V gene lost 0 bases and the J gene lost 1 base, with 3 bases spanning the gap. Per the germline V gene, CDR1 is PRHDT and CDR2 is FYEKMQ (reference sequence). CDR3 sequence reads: CASSLGANTEAFF. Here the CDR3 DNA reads TGTGCCAGCAGCTTAGGGGCGAACACTGAAGCTTTCTTT.

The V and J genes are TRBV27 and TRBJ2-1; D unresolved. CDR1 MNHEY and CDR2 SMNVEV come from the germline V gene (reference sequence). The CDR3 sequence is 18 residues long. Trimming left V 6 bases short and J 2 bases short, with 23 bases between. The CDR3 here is CASRLPPVSERPYNEQFF. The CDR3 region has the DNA TGTGCCAGCAGACTCCCTCCGGTGAGCGAACGCCCCTACAATGAGCAGTTCTTC.

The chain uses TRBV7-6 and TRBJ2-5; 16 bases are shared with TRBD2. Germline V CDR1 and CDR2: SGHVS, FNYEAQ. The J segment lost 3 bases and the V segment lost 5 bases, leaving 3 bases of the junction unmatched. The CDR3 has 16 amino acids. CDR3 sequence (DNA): TGTGCCAGCAGCCTGGGACTAGCGGGGGGGAAAGAGACCCAGTACTTC. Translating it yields CASSLGLAGGKETQYF. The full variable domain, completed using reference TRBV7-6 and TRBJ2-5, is GAGVSQSPRYKVTKRGQDVALRCDPISGHVSLYWYRQALGQGPEFLTYFNYEAQQDKSGLPNDRFSAERPEGSISTLTIQRTEQRDSAMYRCASSLGLAGGKETQYFGPGTRLLVL.

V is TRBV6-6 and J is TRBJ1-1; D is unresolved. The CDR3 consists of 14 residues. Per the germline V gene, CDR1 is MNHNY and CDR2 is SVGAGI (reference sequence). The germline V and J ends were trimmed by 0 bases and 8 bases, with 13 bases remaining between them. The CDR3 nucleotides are TGTGCCAGCAGTTACTCGATGCGGCCCCCCGAAGCTTTCTTT. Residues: CASSYSMRPPEAFF.

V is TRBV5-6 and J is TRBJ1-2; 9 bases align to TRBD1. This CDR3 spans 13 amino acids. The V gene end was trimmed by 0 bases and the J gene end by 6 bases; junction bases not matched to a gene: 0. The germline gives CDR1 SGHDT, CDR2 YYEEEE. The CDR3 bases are TGTGCCAGCAGCTTGGGACAGGGGGATGGCTACACCTTC. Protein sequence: CASSLGQGDGYTF.

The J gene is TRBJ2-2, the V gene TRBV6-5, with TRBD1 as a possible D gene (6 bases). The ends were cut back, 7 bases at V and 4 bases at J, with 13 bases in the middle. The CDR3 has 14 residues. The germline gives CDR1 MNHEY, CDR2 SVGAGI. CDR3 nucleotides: TGTGCCAGCAAACAGGGAAGAGGCACCGGGGAGCTGTTTTTT. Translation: CASKQGRGTGELFF.

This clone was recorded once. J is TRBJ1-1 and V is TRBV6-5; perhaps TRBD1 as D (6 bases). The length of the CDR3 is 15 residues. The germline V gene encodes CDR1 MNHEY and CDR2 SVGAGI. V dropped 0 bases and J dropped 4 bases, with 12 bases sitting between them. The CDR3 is CASSYSKTGSTEAFF. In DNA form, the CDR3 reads TGTGCCAGCAGTTACTCGAAAACAGGGAGCACTGAAGCTTTCTTT.

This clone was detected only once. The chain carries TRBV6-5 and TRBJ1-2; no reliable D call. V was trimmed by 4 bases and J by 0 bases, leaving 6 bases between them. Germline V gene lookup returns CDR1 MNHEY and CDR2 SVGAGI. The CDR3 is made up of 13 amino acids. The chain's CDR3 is CASSFLANYGYTF. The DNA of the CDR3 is TGTGCCAGCAGTTTCCTAGCTAACTATGGCTACACCTTC.

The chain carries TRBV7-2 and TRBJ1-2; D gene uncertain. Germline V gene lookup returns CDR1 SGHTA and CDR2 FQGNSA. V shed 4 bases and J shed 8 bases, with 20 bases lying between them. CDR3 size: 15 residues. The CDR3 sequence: CASSSTSGRTLGYTF. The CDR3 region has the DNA TGTGCCAGCAGCTCCACCTCAGGCCGAACTCTCGGCTACACCTTC.

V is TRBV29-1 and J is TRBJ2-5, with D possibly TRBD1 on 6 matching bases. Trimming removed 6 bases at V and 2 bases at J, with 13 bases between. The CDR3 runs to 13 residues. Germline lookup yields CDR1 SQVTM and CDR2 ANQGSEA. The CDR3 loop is CSVLRTAQETQYF. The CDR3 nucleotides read TGCAGCGTACTCAGGACAGCGCAAGAGACCCAGTACTTC.

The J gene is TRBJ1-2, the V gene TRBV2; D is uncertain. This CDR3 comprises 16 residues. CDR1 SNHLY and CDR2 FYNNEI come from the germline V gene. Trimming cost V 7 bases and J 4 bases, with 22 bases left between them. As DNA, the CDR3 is TGTGCCAGCAAAGGTCAGTTCGACGACCCGACCTATGGCTACACCTTC. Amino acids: CASKGQFDDPTYGYTF.

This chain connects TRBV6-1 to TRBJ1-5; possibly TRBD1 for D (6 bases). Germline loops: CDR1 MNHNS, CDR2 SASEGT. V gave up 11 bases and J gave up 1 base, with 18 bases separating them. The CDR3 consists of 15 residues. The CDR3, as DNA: TGTGCCTCCCGGGCAGGGGCAGACAGCAATCAGCCCCAGCATTTT. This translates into CASRAGADSNQPQHF.

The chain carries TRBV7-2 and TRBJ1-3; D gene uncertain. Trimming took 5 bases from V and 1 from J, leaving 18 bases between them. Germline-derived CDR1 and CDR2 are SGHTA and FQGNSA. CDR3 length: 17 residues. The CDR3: CASSQTLGSRSGNTIYF. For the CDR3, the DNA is TGTGCCAGCAGCCAAACATTGGGGAGCCGATCTGGAAACACCATATATTTT.

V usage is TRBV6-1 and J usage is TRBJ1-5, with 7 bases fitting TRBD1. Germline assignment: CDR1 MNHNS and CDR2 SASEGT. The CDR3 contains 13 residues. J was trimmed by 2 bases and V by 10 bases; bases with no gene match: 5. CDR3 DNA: TGTGCCACGACAGGGCTACGCAATCAGCCCCAGCATTTT. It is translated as CATTGLRNQPQHF.

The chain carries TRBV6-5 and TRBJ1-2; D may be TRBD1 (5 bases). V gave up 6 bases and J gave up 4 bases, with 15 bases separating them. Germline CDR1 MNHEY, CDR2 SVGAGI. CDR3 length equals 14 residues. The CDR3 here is CASSLLGLPYGYTF. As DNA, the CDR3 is TGTGCCAGCAGCCTACTGGGACTCCCCTATGGCTACACCTTC.

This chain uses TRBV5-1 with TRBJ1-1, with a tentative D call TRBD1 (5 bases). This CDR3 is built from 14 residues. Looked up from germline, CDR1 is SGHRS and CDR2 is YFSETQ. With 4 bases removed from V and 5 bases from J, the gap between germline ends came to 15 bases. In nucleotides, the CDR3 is TGCGCCAGCAGCCTCTCAGAGGGGCATACTGAAGCTTTCTTT. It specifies CASSLSEGHTEAFF.

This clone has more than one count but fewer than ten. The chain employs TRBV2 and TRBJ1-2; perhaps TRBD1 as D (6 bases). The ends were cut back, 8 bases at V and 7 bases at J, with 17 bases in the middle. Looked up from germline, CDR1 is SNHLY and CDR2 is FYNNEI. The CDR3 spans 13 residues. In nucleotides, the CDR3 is TGTGCCAGCCGCGCACAGGGCCCCGGTGGCTACACCTTC. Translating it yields CASRAQGPGGYTF.

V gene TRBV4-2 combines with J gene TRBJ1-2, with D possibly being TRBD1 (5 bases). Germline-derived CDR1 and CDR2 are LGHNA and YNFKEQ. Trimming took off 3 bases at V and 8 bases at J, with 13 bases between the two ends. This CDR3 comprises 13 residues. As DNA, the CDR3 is TGTGCCAGCAGCCAGACTCAGGGCAGGGGCTACACCTTC. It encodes CASSQTQGRGYTF.